This T cell receptor (beta chain) was sequenced during a study of cytotoxic CD8 clonotypes in ibrutinib-treated CLL. Study summary: Samples yielded averages of some 240,000 productive templates and more than 90,000 productive rearrangements.

Note on this clone: Its target is not known.

Method: immunoSEQ multiplex PCR; TCRdb's copy keeps in-frame clones and lacks some. The sample contains about 150,000 clones, around three quarters of which appear only once. General observations from the study: Starting clonality was above that of age-matched healthy donors and tracked circulating CD8+ T-cell counts.

The source material was PBMCs, sampled after 12 months of ibrutinib treatment. This TCR came from a human donor with chronic lymphocytic leukemia.

This CDR3 reads CASSPPRGAGEQYF. The CDR3 coding sequence is TGTGCCAGCAGCCCCCCCCGGGGGGCAGGCGAGCAGTACTTC. The chain has TRBV5-4 and TRBJ2-7; D is perhaps TRBD2 (7 bases). Germline values: CDR1 SGHNT, CDR2 YYREEE (reference sequence). The CDR3 loop spans 14 amino acids. V dropped 4 bases and J dropped 6 bases, with 17 bases sitting between them.